The T cell receptor (beta chain) under discussion was sequenced for a study of PD-1 blockade in classical Hodgkin lymphoma (dated by TCRdb to 2019 to 2021). For the wider study: Nivolumab dosing was 3 mg/kg intravenously every 2 weeks, continuing until either disease progression or unacceptable toxicity. A peripheral blood immune signature of response to PD-1 blockade in classical Hodgkin lymphoma was defined using TCR beta sequencing and CyTOF.

General conclusions and limits of the study: Patients starting nivolumab less than 1 year after ASCT had lower diversity and were excluded from later analyses to avoid confounding by immune reconstitution. Baseline TCR diversity was reported to be lower in newly diagnosed patients than in healthy donors, and even lower in relapsed/refractory patients. Trial patients with a complete response had baseline diversity similar to that of newly diagnosed patients, while partial responders and progressors had significantly lower diversity. The study covered only a single clinical trial cohort, and the causes of the repertoire differences, possibly disease activity or prior therapy, were still not defined. A significant rise by C4D1 was seen in CD4+ but not CD8+ TCR diversity (p=0.0027 vs p=0.16), with the rise being most apparent in complete responders (p=0.02).

The Qiagen DNeasy kit was used to extract genomic DNA from unsorted PBMCs and from the negatively selected CD4+ and CD8+ fractions. Using primers that anneal to V and J segments, immunoSEQ multiplex PCR amplified the TCR beta CDR3 regions. A synthetic immune receptor repertoire was used to minimize amplification bias, and any remaining bias was removed computationally after sequencing. Regarding the original processing steps: Repertoire diversity was quantified as the Shannon entropy index using custom Python scripts. Unsorted, CD4+ and CD8+ repertoires were analyzed separately, except in combined analyses where CD4+ and CD8+ sequences were merged in silico. A clone counted as expanded when the clone's frequency after treatment rose at least 2-fold relative to C1D1, and clones undetected at baseline were given a pseudocount of 0.5. Singleton clones were defined as clones with 0 or 1 copy at C1D1, and non-singleton clones were defined as clones with 2 or more copies. Clones expanded in unsorted samples were labelled as CD4+, CD8+ or unknown by matching protein sequences in sorted samples from the same patient. Diversity changes from C1D1 to C4D1 were tested in paired samples using Wilcoxon tests. TCRdb holds this immuneACCESS table with in-frame rearrangements only. Some clones are missing; in checked studies, unresolved V genes explain under half, and the rest has no known cause. Clonal size and the V and J genes are those of that table, whereas D and trimming came from the DNA. In all, the sample holds roughly 140,000 clones, and approximately 72% of those were seen once. The ten most abundant clones make up about 9% of the sample.

This specimen's time point label, per the study, means: cycle 2 day 1 (C2D1) of nivolumab. Every trial patient had relapsed following autologous stem cell transplantation, and prior brentuximab vedotin exposure was what differed among cohorts A, B and C. The trial cohort comprised fewer than 65 patients with relapsed/refractory classical Hodgkin lymphoma whose best overall responses were complete response, partial response or progressive disease. Trial patients were treated with single-agent nivolumab in the multi-cohort phase II CheckMate 205 trial. An independent review committee assessed best overall response by applying the 2007 International Working Group response criteria. Trial PBMCs were obtained immediately prior to nivolumab initiation (C1D1) and on therapy at cycle 2 day 1 and cycle 4 day 1. After peripheral blood was drawn into 8 mL Vacutainer Cell Preparation Tubes, PBMCs were isolated by centrifugation and then cryopreserved.

Regarding this clone: Its antigen is still unknown. No qualities accompany the bases; no much larger clone lies one base away.

V is cut by 1 base and J by 0 bases, and the space between the germline ends is 15 bases. From the cysteine through the phenylalanine, the CDR3 covers 17 amino acids. Only the CDR3 DNA stays, 51 bases, in frame from base 1. CDR1 and CDR2, per the germline V gene, are MDHEN and SYDVKM. The TCR originated in a human donor with classical Hodgkin lymphoma. The V gene is TRBV28 and the J gene is TRBJ1-1, with a weak D call of TRBD1 (5 bases match). The sequences come from peripheral blood mononuclear cells (PBMCs), collected before the second cycle of nivolumab. The CDR3 has the sequence CASSLSYQGFVNTEAFF. The DNA sequence is given as TGTGCCAGCAGTTTATCCTACCAGGGTTTCGTGAACACTGAAGCTTTCTTT.